Below, 11 T cell receptor beta chains from the same sample are listed, as sequenced in a study of T cell responses to AZD1222 COVID-19 vaccine. Generated by immunoSEQ multiplex PCR, the TCRdb table keeps only in-frame clones and is missing some. This sample has under 70,000 clones, with 70% to 90% found just once. This specimen was peripheral blood, taken 28 days after the second AZD1222 dose. These receptors all come from an adult who received the AZD1222 COVID-19 vaccine.

This clone was seen only once. This chain's CDR3 is CASSKEGGTREFF. The CDR3 nucleotides are TGTGCCAGCAGCAAAGAGGGGGGGACTAGGGAGTTCTTC. This rearrangement joins TRBV21-1 to TRBJ2-1; the table's D call of TRBD2 was not tested on the DNA. TRBV21-1 is described as a pseudogene. The CDR3 extends over 13 amino acids.

The chain couples TRBV6-2 or TRBV6-3 to TRBJ2-5; the D call may be TRBD1 or TRBD2 (6 bases each). Germline V gives CDR1 MNHEY, CDR2 SVGEGT. The CDR3 spans 14 residues. Trimming removed 5 bases at V and 2 bases at J, with 12 bases between. Here the CDR3 reads CASSTGGLQETQYF. DNA for the CDR3: TGTGCCAGCAGTACCGGGGGCCTGCAAGAGACCCAGTACTTC.

This chain uses TRBV4-2 with TRBJ1-2, with D perhaps TRBD1 (5 bases). The germline V gene encodes CDR1 LGHNA and CDR2 YNFKEQ. Trimming removed 0 bases at V and 2 bases at J, with 10 bases between. The CDR3 sequence is 15 residues long. CDR3 nucleotide sequence: TGTGCCAGCAGCCAAGAAGCCCAGGGCAACTATGGCTACACCTTC. Amino acids: CASSQEAQGNYGYTF.

The V gene is TRBV2, the J gene TRBJ1-2; D is perhaps TRBD1 (5 bases). Germline lookup yields CDR1 SNHLY and CDR2 FYNNEI. Between the trimmed V and J ends, which lost 7 bases and 5 bases, there was a span of 14 bases. The CDR3 runs 13 residues. CDR3 coding DNA: TGTGCCAGCACCCGCAGGGATGGGTATGGCTACACCTTC. The encoded protein is CASTRRDGYGYTF.

The J gene is TRBJ2-5, the V gene TRBV30; maybe TRBD1 (5 bases). CDR3 length: 16 amino acids. Trimming shortened V by 1 base and J by 4 bases, and 19 bases separated the two germline ends. Germline values: CDR1 GTSNPN, CDR2 SVGIG (reference sequence). Here the CDR3 reads CAWSARISQGTETQYF. The CDR3 DNA follows: TGTGCCTGGAGTGCCAGGATCTCCCAGGGCACAGAGACCCAGTACTTC. Filled out from reference TRBV30 and TRBJ2-5, the complete variable domain reads SQTIHQWPATLVQPVGSPLSLECTVEGTSNPNLYWYRQAAGRGLQLLFYSVGIGQISSEVPQNLSASRPQDRQFILSSKKLLLSDSGFYLCAWSARISQGTETQYFGPGTRLLVL.

The chain uses TRBV10-2 and TRBJ2-3; no reliable D call. The germline CDR1 and CDR2 sequences are WSHSY and SAAADI. V shed 3 bases and J shed 4 bases, with 14 bases lying between them. The CDR3 has 15 residues. The CDR3 protein is CASSDATAYPDTQYF. The CDR3 nucleotides read TGCGCCAGCAGTGATGCCACAGCATATCCAGATACGCAGTATTTT.

The chain employs TRBV28 and TRBJ1-2, with 10 bases matching TRBD1. The V segment lost 4 bases and the J segment 10 bases; nucleotides outside the gene matches: 6. CDR1 MDHEN and CDR2 SYDVKM come from the germline V gene. CDR3 length: 13 residues. CDR3 coding DNA: TGTGCCAGCAGTTCGCCCGGGACAGGGGACTACACCTTC. The encoded protein is CASSSPGTGDYTF.

The chain is built from TRBV3-1 (or the pseudogene TRBV3-2) and TRBJ2-1, with D unresolved. With 0 bases removed from V and 1 base from J, the gap between germline ends came to 10 bases. The CDR3 spans 16 residues. Germline V gene data show CDR1 as LGHDT and CDR2 as YNNKEL (reference sequence). CDR3 loop: CASSQDMRGSYNEQFF. DNA for the CDR3: TGTGCCAGCAGCCAAGACATGCGAGGATCCTACAATGAGCAGTTCTTC.

The chain couples TRBV29-1 to TRBJ1-2, with D possibly TRBD1 on 6 matching bases. CDR1 and CDR2 (germline): SQVTM, ANQGSEA. This CDR3 contains 13 residues. Trimming pared 4 bases from V and 0 bases from J, leaving 9 bases between. CDR3 in amino acids: CSVVRGTNYGYTF. CDR3 bases: TGCAGCGTTGTCAGGGGAACTAACTATGGCTACACCTTC.

The chain has TRBV6-5 and TRBJ2-5; D may be TRBD1 (6 bases). The CDR3 length is 15 residues. Trimming pared 5 bases from V and 1 base from J, leaving 14 bases between. Germline loops: CDR1 MNHEY, CDR2 SVGAGI. CDR3 residues: CASSIQGLSQETQYF. CDR3 nucleotide sequence: TGTGCCAGCAGTATACAGGGTTTATCCCAAGAGACCCAGTACTTC.

This chain links TRBV4-1 with TRBJ2-5, with a possible D match to TRBD1 (5 bases). CDR1 and CDR2 from the germline V gene are MGHRA and YSYEKL. There are 15 residues in the CDR3. Trimming pared 1 base from V and 5 bases from J, leaving 14 bases between. The CDR3 coding sequence is TGCGCCAGCAGCCAAGTAGGGTCAGGGTGGGAGACCCAGTACTTC. It specifies CASSQVGSGWETQYF.